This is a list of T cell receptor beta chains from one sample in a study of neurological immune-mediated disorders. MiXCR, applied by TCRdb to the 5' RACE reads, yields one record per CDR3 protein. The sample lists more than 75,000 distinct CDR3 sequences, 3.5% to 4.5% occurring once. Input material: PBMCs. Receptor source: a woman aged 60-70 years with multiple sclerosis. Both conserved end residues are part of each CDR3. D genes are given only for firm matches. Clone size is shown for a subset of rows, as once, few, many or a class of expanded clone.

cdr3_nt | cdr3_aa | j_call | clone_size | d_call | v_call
TGTGCCAGCAGTGAACCCCAGGGGGTAGCGGGGACCTACAATGAGCAGTTCTTC | CASSEPQGVAGTYNEQFF | TRBJ2-1 | many | . | TRBV25-1
TGCAGTGCTAGCCCCGGTCTAACCCCCCTCGCTGAGCAGTTCTTC | CSASPGLTPLAEQFF | TRBJ2-1 | many | . | TRBV20-1
TGTGCCAGCAGCTTAGAACTAGCTAGCACAGATACGCAGTATTTT | CASSLELASTDTQYF | TRBJ2-3 | many | . | TRBV7-9
TGCGCCAGCAGCTTGGACAAGGACAGACTCACGGAAAACATTCAGTACTTC | CASSLDKDRLTENIQYF | TRBJ2-4 | . | . | TRBV5-1
TGTGCCAGCAGCTTAAATCAACTGAACACTGAAGCTTTCTTT | CASSLNQLNTEAFF | TRBJ1-1 | many | . | TRBV5-6
TGTGCCACCAGTGACCTGGGACAGACTAATGAGCAGTTCTTC | CATSDLGQTNEQFF | TRBJ2-1 | many | TRBD1 | TRBV24-1
TGCAGTGCCCGAATCCCCGACGGGGGGGGGGGGGACTACGAGCAGTACTTC | CSARIPDGGGGDYEQYF | TRBJ2-7 | . | TRBD2 | TRBV20-1
TGTGCCAGCAGCTCGGACAGGGGCAGGGAGCCCCAGCATTTT | CASSSDRGREPQHF | TRBJ1-5 | many | TRBD1 | TRBV5-5
TGTGCCAGCAGCTTATCGTCCAACCAGCAGTACTTC | CASSLSSNQQYF | TRBJ2-7 | many | . | TRBV7-9
TGTGCCAGCAGTTTAGGTCGGGGCCCCCAAGAGACCCAGTACTTC | CASSLGRGPQETQYF | TRBJ2-5 | many | . | TRBV12-3/TRBV12-4
TGTGCCAGCAGTGTGACAGGGGGAGGCAATCAGCCCCAGCATTTT | CASSVTGGGNQPQHF | TRBJ1-5 | many | TRBD1 | TRBV12-3/TRBV12-4
TGTGCCAGCAGAGGGGGGACAGGCGGTGAGCAGTACTTC | CASRGGTGGEQYF | TRBJ2-7 | . | TRBD1 | TRBV6-4
TGCGCCAGCAGCTTGTTCTCGTCGGGCACTGAAGCTTTCTTT | CASSLFSSGTEAFF | TRBJ1-1 | many | . | TRBV5-1
TGTGCCAGCAGCCGGGACACATCTAACTATGGCTACACCTTC | CASSRDTSNYGYTF | TRBJ1-2 | many | . | TRBV7-2
TGCAGTGCTAGGGGACAGGGGGCCGGAGGTCAGCCCCAGCATTTT | CSARGQGAGGQPQHF | TRBJ1-5 | many | TRBD1 | TRBV20-1
TGTGCCAGCAGCTTGGGCCAGATTGTAGCCAAAAACATTCAGTACTTC | CASSLGQIVAKNIQYF | TRBJ2-4 | many | . | TRBV5-8
TGTGCCAGCAGCTTAGCGGAGACAGGTTATAATTCACCCCTCCACTTT | CASSLAETGYNSPLHF | TRBJ1-6 | many | . | TRBV7-6
TGTGCCAGCAGCCCGAGACCCGATACGAGGGGCTATGGCTACACCTTC | CASSPRPDTRGYGYTF | TRBJ1-2 | many | . | TRBV7-2
TGTGCCAGCAGACTAGCGGGGGCTCTCATCTCCTACGAGCAGTACTTC | CASRLAGALISYEQYF | TRBJ2-7 | few | TRBD2 | TRBV6-2/TRBV6-3
TGTGCCAGCAGCCCGACTAGCGGGGCTTATCAAGAGACCCAGTACTTC | CASSPTSGAYQETQYF | TRBJ2-5 | many | TRBD2 | TRBV6-2/TRBV6-3
TGCGCCAGCAGCGGAAGACTAGCGGAACGCACAGATACGCAGTATTTT | CASSGRLAERTDTQYF | TRBJ2-3 | many | TRBD2 | TRBV5-1
TGTGCCAGCAGCCAAGATCTGGCGGGGGGAAGCACAGATACGCAGTATTTT | CASSQDLAGGSTDTQYF | TRBJ2-3 | many | TRBD2 | TRBV14
TGTGCCAGCAGCCCGGACGGGGGCACTGAAGCTTTCTTT | CASSPDGGTEAFF | TRBJ1-1 | many | . | TRBV3-1
TGCGCCAGCAGCACGGGACAGGGAGCGCGCAAAGAGACCCAGTACTTC | CASSTGQGARKETQYF | TRBJ2-5 | many | TRBD1 | TRBV5-1
TGCAGTGCTAGCCAGCGGGGTGAAAAACTGTTTTTT | CSASQRGEKLFF | TRBJ1-4 | many | . | TRBV20-1
TGCGCCAGCAGCTTCCGGGACACGAATTCACCCCTCCACTTT | CASSFRDTNSPLHF | TRBJ1-6 | many | . | TRBV5-1
TGTGCCAGCAGCCCCGGGGGGGTAAACAATGAGCAGTTCTTC | CASSPGGVNNEQFF | TRBJ2-1 | few | TRBD2 | TRBV11-3
TGTGCCAGCAGTGCCGGGGTCTATGGCTACACCTTC | CASSAGVYGYTF | TRBJ1-2 | many | . | TRBV12-3/TRBV12-4
TGTGCCAGCAGCTCCGGGACAGGGGGCCAGGGCAATCAGCCCCAGCATTTT | CASSSGTGGQGNQPQHF | TRBJ1-5 | many | TRBD1 | TRBV11-2
TGTGCCAGCAGGCCGCGCCAGACATTCTCCCATCTAAACTATGGCTACACCTTC | CASRPRQTFSHLNYGYTF | TRBJ1-2 | many | . | TRBV12-3/TRBV12-4
TGTGCCAGCAGCATCGGGACAGTGAACACTGAAGCTTTCTTT | CASSIGTVNTEAFF | TRBJ1-1 | many | TRBD1 | TRBV3-1
TGTGCCAGCAGTGTGGAGAACTCCTACGAGCAGTACTTC | CASSVENSYEQYF | TRBJ2-7 | many | . | TRBV6-1
TGTGCCAGCAGCTCGGGACAGTACCAAGAGACCCAGTACTTC | CASSSGQYQETQYF | TRBJ2-5 | many | TRBD1 | TRBV7-8
TGTGCCAGCAGTTTAGGTGGAGCCTATGGCTACACCTTC | CASSLGGAYGYTF | TRBJ1-2 | many | . | TRBV12-3/TRBV12-4
TGTGCCAGCAGCCCTAAGCGGGGGGGTTGGAAGACCCAGTACTTC | CASSPKRGGWKTQYF | TRBJ2-5 | many | TRBD2 | TRBV28
TGTGCCAGCAACCCACAGGGGAGGGGGGGAGCTGAAGCTTTCTTT | CASNPQGRGGAEAFF | TRBJ1-1 | many | TRBD1 | TRBV6-6
TGTGCCAGCAGAGACGCGTCGGGGGGGTTTAGCGGGGAGCTGTTTTTT | CASRDASGGFSGELFF | TRBJ2-2 | many | TRBD2 | TRBV5-4
TGCAGTGCTAAACAGTGGGCTACCTATGGCTACACCTTC | CSAKQWATYGYTF | TRBJ1-2 | many | . | TRBV20-1
TGTGCCAGCAGCCCGGGACACTCCTCTGGGGCCAACGTCCTGACTTTC | CASSPGHSSGANVLTF | TRBJ2-6 | many | . | TRBV11-2
TGTGCCAGCAGCCAACCAGCGCGCCGAAGTGAAGCTTTCTTT | CASSQPARRSEAFF | TRBJ1-1 | many | . | TRBV14
TGTGCCAGCAGTGAATCCCGACAGGGGGCAGGCACTGAAGCTTTCTTT | CASSESRQGAGTEAFF | TRBJ1-1 | many | TRBD1 | TRBV25-1
TGCGCCAGCAGCCTCGGGACAGGGGTGAGCAATCAGCCCCAGCATTTT | CASSLGTGVSNQPQHF | TRBJ1-5 | many | TRBD1 | TRBV5-1
TGTGCCACCAGCAGAGTATTAGGGAGTGAGCAGTTCTTC | CATSRVLGSEQFF | TRBJ2-1 | many | . | TRBV15
TGTGCCAGCAGCCACGCCGGGGGGCAGTACAATGAGCAGTTCTTC | CASSHAGGQYNEQFF | TRBJ2-1 | many | . | TRBV14
TGTGCCAGCAGTTTTCCATCTTATAATTCACCCCTCCACTTT | CASSFPSYNSPLHF | TRBJ1-6 | many | . | TRBV27
TGCGCCAGCAGCTTGGAGGGTCGGTCACCCCTCCACTTT | CASSLEGRSPLHF | TRBJ1-6 | many | . | TRBV5-1
TGCGCCAGCAGCGAACTCGCGGCAGTGACTAACATTCAGTACTTC | CASSELAAVTNIQYF | TRBJ2-4 | . | . | TRBV5-1
TGTGCCAGCTCAAGGGACAGCTATTATGGCTACACCTTC | CASSRDSYYGYTF | TRBJ1-2 | many | TRBD1 | TRBV18
TGTGCCAGCAGCCTTCACAGGGTTAACTATGGCTACACCTTC | CASSLHRVNYGYTF | TRBJ1-2 | many | . | TRBV5-5
TGCAGTGCGATGACTCCGGGGAGACAAGAGACCCAGTACTTC | CSAMTPGRQETQYF | TRBJ2-5 | many | . | TRBV20-1
TGTGCCAGCAGTTCGGTGGGGGGGGTAGATACGCAGTATTTT | CASSSVGGVDTQYF | TRBJ2-3 | many | TRBD2 | TRBV28